One sample yielded the 10 T cell receptor beta chains listed below, sequenced in a study. MiXCR was run by TCRdb on the RT-PCR reads, yielding one entry per CDR3 protein. The sample has about 680,000 distinct CDR3 sequences; 13% to 15% are singletons. Material for sequencing was memory CD4+ T cells from blood. All receptors come from a female donor in good health, serving as a healthy control.

The chain links TRBV20-1 to TRBJ2-7; D might be TRBD1 or TRBD2, each matching 5 bases. V gave up 0 bases and J gave up 2 bases, with 5 bases separating them. The CDR3 covers 12 residues. CDR1 and CDR2 from the germline V gene are DFQATT and SNEGSKA (reference sequence). CDR3 protein: CSAREGAYEQYF. CDR3 DNA: TGCAGTGCTAGAGAGGGGGCCTACGAGCAGTACTTC.

This clonotype was picked up many times. The chain joins TRBV20-1 to TRBJ2-5; weak D call: TRBD1 (6 bases). V was shortened by 7 bases and J by 8 bases, with 11 bases between the two germline ends. The CDR3 length is 10 residues. Germline V gene sequence: CDR1 DFQATT, CDR2 SNEGSKA (reference sequence). The CDR3 is CSVSRGTQYF. In nucleotides, the CDR3 is TGCAGTGTCAGCAGGGGAACCCAGTACTTC.

V gene TRBV7-9 combines with J gene TRBJ2-3; TRBD2 aligns across 7 bases. The CDR3 totals 15 residues. V was pared by 3 bases and J by 0 bases, with 3 bases of the junction left unmatched. Germline CDR1 reads SEHNR; CDR2 reads FQNEAQ (reference sequence). In DNA, the CDR3 is TGTGCCAGCAGCTTCCTTAGCGGGAGCACAGATACGCAGTATTTT. It specifies CASSFLSGSTDTQYF.

Regarding this clonotype: One end of the junction does not line up with germline, which may come from a read error. The chain carries TRBV5-1 and TRBJ2-5; D remains unclear. CDR1 and CDR2 from the germline V gene are SGHRS and YFSETQ. The CDR3 has 11 amino acids. As DNA, the CDR3 is TGCGCCAGCAGCCAGAGCCAAGAGACCCACTTC. Protein product: CASSQSQETHF.

At least ten counts were recorded for this clonotype. This chain connects TRBV4-2 to TRBJ1-3, with D possibly TRBD1 on 5 matching bases. Germline V gene lookup returns CDR1 LGHNA and CDR2 YNFKEQ. Trimming pared 3 bases from V and 0 bases from J, leaving 6 bases between. The CDR3 is 14 residues long. CDR3 sequence: CASSQGDSGNTIYF. The CDR3 coding sequence is TGTGCCAGCAGCCAGGGGGACTCTGGAAACACCATATATTTT.

In the case of this clonotype: This could be a read error, since a much larger clone is one nucleotide away. The chain is built from TRBV6-5 and TRBJ2-1; D is possibly TRBD2 (5 bases). Trimming stripped 4 bases from V and 6 bases from J, with 10 bases between. The germline gives CDR1 MNHEY, CDR2 SVGAGI. This CDR3 has 13 amino acids. DNA for the CDR3: TGTGCCAGCAGTTCTCAGGACTTCAATGAGCAGTTCTTC. Translation: CASSSQDFNEQFF.

This clonotype was detected only once. The chain employs TRBV6-1 and TRBJ2-1; 9 bases match TRBD2. Germline assignment: CDR1 MNHNS and CDR2 SASEGT. The CDR3 is 16 residues long. The ends lost 5 bases at V and 3 bases at J; junction bases unmatched: 8. Written as DNA, the CDR3 is TGTGCCAGCAGTAAAATAGCGGGAGTAAGCTACAATGAGCAGTTCTTC. It encodes CASSKIAGVSYNEQFF.

The chain employs TRBV28 and TRBJ2-4; maybe TRBD2 (5 bases). Trimming cost V 3 bases and J 0 bases, with 18 bases left between them. The CDR3 consists of 18 residues. CDR1 MDHEN and CDR2 SYDVKM come from the germline V gene. Here the CDR3 DNA reads TGTGCCAGCAGTTTTTTCGGAGTGAGCGGACTAGCCAAAAACATTCAGTACTTC. This sequence encodes CASSFFGVSGLAKNIQYF.

This clonotype was detected only a few times. The chain links TRBV27 to TRBJ1-2; the D gene is possibly TRBD1 (5 bases). Germline V gene lookup returns CDR1 MNHEY and CDR2 SMNVEV (reference sequence). CDR3 length: 12 amino acids. The V end lost 7 bases, the J end lost 9 bases, and 15 bases lay between the germline ends. The CDR3 is CASTSTGGSYTF. CDR3 DNA sequence: TGTGCCAGCACATCAACGGGGGGTAGCTACACCTTC.

The J gene is TRBJ2-3, the V gene TRBV28; D might be TRBD2 (6 bases). Germline-derived CDR1 and CDR2 are MDHEN and SYDVKM. The V and J ends lost 7 bases and 2 bases respectively, with 13 bases between them. The CDR3 is 14 amino acids. This CDR3 reads CASMDGSATDTQYF. The CDR3 DNA reads as TGTGCCAGCATGGACGGGAGCGCCACAGATACGCAGTATTTT.